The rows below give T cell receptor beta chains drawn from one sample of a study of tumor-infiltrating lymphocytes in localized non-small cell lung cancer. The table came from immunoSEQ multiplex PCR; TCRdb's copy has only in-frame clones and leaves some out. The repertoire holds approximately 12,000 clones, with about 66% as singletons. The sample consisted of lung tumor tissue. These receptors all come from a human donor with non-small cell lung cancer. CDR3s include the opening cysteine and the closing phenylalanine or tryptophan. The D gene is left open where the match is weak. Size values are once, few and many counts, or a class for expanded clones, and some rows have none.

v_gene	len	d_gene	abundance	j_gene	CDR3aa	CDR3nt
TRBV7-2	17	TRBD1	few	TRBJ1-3	CASSSGTGALGGNTIYF	TGTGCCAGCAGCTCCGGGACAGGGGCACTTGGTGGAAACACCATATATTTT
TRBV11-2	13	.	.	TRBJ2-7	CASSPTGSYEQYF	TGTGCCAGCAGCCCTACAGGATCCTACGAGCAGTACTTC
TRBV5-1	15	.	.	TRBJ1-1	CASRFNPGGGTEAFF	TGCGCCAGCAGATTCAATCCGGGAGGGGGCACTGAAGCTTTCTTT
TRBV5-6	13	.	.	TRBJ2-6	CASSKTGANVLTF	TGTGCCAGCAGCAAGACTGGGGCCAACGTCCTGACTTTC
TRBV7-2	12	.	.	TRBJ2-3	CASSLGGNTQYF	TGTGCCAGCAGCTTAGGGGGGAATACGCAGTATTTT
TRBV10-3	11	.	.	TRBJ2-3	CAIWDSYTQYF	TGTGCCATCTGGGACTCTTATACGCAGTATTTT
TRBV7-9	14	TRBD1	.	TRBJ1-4	CASSRDRDNEKLFF	TGTGCCAGCAGCAGGGACAGGGATAATGAAAAACTGTTTTTT
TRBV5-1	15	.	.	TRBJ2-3	CASSLQVLPQDTQYF	TGCGCCAGCAGCCTACAGGTTTTACCCCAGGATACGCAGTATTTT
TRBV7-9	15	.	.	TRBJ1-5	CASSLVGTGHQPQHF	TGTGCCAGCAGCTTAGTAGGAACAGGGCATCAGCCCCAGCATTTT
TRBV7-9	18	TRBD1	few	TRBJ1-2	CASSYRDRGFQANYGYTF	TGTGCCAGCAGCTACCGGGACAGGGGGTTCCAAGCTAACTATGGCTACACCTTC
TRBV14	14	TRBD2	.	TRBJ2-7	CASSPIAGSYEQYF	TGTGCCAGCAGCCCCATAGCGGGGTCCTACGAGCAGTACTTC
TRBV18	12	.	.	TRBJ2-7	CASSNFGDEQYF	TGTGCCAGCTCGAACTTCGGGGACGAGCAGTACTTC
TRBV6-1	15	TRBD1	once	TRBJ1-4	CASLQGRVTNEKLFF	TGTGCCAGTTTACAGGGGCGAGTAACTAATGAAAAACTGTTTTTT
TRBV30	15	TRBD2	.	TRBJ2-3	CAWSSSRGGPDTQYF	TGTGCCTGGAGTTCGTCGAGGGGAGGGCCAGATACGCAGTATTTT
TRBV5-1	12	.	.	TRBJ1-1	CASSLIGAEAFF	TGCGCCAGCAGCTTGATAGGGGCTGAAGCTTTCTTT
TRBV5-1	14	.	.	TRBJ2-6	CASSFGRGANVLTF	TGCGCCAGCAGCTTCGGACGTGGGGCCAACGTCCTGACTTTC
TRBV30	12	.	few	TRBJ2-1	CACKTRVGEQFF	TGTGCCTGCAAGACTAGGGTAGGGGAGCAGTTCTTC
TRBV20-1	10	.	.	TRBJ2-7	CSARWNGQYF	TGCAGTGCTCGCTGGAATGGGCAGTACTTC
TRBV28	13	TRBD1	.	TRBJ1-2	CASSLDRGYGYTF	TGTGCCAGCAGTCTAGACAGGGGGTATGGCTACACCTTC
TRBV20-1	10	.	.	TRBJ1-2	CSAHERGYTF	TGCAGTGCCCACGAGAGAGGCTACACCTTC
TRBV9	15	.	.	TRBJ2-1	CASSVGRQGRDEQFF	TGTGCCAGCAGCGTAGGGCGACAGGGGAGGGATGAGCAGTTCTTC
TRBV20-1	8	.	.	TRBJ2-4	CSASGGYF	TGCAGTGCTAGCGGGGGTTACTTC
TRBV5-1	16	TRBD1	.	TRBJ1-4	CASSRGQATGNEKLFF	TGCGCCAGCAGCCGGGGACAGGCAACCGGTAATGAAAAACTGTTTTTT
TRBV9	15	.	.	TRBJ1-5	CASSVEGRDNQPQHF	TGTGCCAGCAGCGTAGAGGGACGGGATAATCAGCCCCAGCATTTT
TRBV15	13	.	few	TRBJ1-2	CATSSGGPYGYTF	TGTGCCACCAGCAGTGGGGGGCCCTATGGCTACACCTTC
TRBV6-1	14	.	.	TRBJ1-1	CASSEPGMNTEAFF	TGTGCCAGCAGTGAACCAGGGATGAACACTGAAGCTTTCTTT
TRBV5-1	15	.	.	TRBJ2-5	CASSLAGAGQETQYF	TGCGCCAGCAGCTTGGCCGGAGCGGGCCAAGAGACCCAGTACTTC
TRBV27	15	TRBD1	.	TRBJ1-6	CASSLGTGWDSPLHF	TGTGCCAGCAGTTTAGGGACAGGGTGGGACTCACCCCTCCACTTT
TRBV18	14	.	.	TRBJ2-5	CASSPQGLVETQYF	TGTGCCAGCTCACCACAGGGGTTGGTGGAGACCCAGTACTTC
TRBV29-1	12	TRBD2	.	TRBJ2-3	CSVRLAADTQYF	TGCAGCGTTAGACTAGCGGCAGATACGCAGTATTTT
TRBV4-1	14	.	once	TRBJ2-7	CASSARVSSYEQYF	TGCGCCAGCAGCGCTCGGGTCTCCTCCTACGAGCAGTACTTC
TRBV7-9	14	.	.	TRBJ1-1	CASSPAAPNTEAFF	TGTGCCAGCAGCCCTGCGGCACCGAACACTGAAGCTTTCTTT
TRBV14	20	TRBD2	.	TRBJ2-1	CASSEKIHVAGLSSYNEQFF	TGTGCCAGCAGCGAAAAGATACATGTAGCGGGATTATCCTCCTACAATGAGCAGTTCTTC
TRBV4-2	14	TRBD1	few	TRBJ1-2	CASSAPGTDYGYTF	TGTGCCAGCAGCGCCCCCGGGACAGACTATGGCTACACCTTC
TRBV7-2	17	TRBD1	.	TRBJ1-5	CASSLWGPRQGGQPQHF	TGTGCCAGCAGCTTATGGGGGCCCCGACAGGGAGGTCAGCCCCAGCATTTT
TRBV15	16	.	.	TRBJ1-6	CATSPDVSSYNSPLHF	TGTGCCACCAGCCCGGACGTTAGCTCCTATAATTCACCCCTCCACTTT
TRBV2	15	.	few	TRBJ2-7	CASSAEGRSSYEQYF	TGTGCCAGCAGTGCGGAGGGACGGAGCTCCTACGAGCAGTACTTC
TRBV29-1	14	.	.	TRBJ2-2	CSVSTGSNTGELFF	TGCAGCGTATCGACCGGATCCAACACCGGGGAGCTGTTTTTT
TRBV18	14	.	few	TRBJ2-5	CASSPPAGGETQYF	TGTGCCAGCTCACCACCCGCAGGCGGGGAGACCCAGTACTTC
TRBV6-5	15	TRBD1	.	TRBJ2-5	CASSYTGGYQETQYF	TGTGCCAGCAGTTACACAGGGGGGTACCAAGAGACCCAGTACTTC
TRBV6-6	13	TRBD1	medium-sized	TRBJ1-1	CASTTGGGVAAFF	TGTGCCAGCACTACAGGGGGCGGGGTAGCTGCTTTCTTT
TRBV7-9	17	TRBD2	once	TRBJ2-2	CASIFTSGGPNTGELFF	TGTGCCAGCATCTTTACTAGCGGGGGGCCGAACACCGGGGAGCTGTTTTTT
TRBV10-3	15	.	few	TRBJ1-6	CAISDGRGINSPLHF	TGTGCCATCAGTGATGGCAGGGGAATTAATTCACCCCTCCACTTT
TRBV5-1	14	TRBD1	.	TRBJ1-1	CASSPEWDSTEAFF	TGCGCCAGCAGCCCGGAATGGGACAGCACTGAAGCTTTCTTT
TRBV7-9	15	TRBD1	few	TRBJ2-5	CASSAGTGGRETQYF	TGTGCCAGCAGTGCCGGGACAGGGGGCCGAGAGACCCAGTACTTC
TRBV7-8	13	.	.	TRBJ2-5	CASSLTGWETQYF	TGTGCCAGCAGCTTAACAGGGTGGGAGACCCAGTACTTC
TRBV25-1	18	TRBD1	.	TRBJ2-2	CASSEYGSRGLDTGELFF	TGTGCCAGCAGTGAATATGGGTCTAGGGGGCTCGACACCGGGGAGCTGTTTTTT
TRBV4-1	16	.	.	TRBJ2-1	CASSRHADGSYNEQFF	TGCGCCAGCAGCCGACATGCCGACGGCTCCTACAATGAGCAGTTCTTC
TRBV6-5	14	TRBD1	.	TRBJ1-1	CASSFRQGGAEAFF	TGTGCCAGCAGTTTCCGACAGGGGGGGGCTGAAGCTTTCTTT
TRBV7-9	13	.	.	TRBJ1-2	CASSLAGGHGYTF	TGTGCCAGCAGCTTAGCGGGCGGACATGGCTACACCTTC
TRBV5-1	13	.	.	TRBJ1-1	CASSLGGGTEAFF	TGCGCCAGCAGCTTGGGGGGCGGTACTGAAGCTTTCTTT
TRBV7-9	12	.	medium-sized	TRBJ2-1	CASSLVGYEQFF	TGTGCCAGCAGCCTCGTTGGGTATGAGCAGTTCTTC
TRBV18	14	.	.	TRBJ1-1	CASSPSEGGTEAFF	TGTGCCAGCTCACCATCGGAGGGGGGCACTGAAGCTTTCTTT
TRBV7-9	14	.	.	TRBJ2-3	CASSSRDQRPTQYF	TGTGCCAGCAGCTCCCGGGACCAGCGACCTACGCAGTATTTT
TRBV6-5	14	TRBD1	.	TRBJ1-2	CASSSGTGNYGYTF	TGTGCCAGCAGTTCAGGGACAGGGAACTATGGCTACACCTTC
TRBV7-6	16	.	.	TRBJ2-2	CASSLESGPYTGELFF	TGTGCCAGCAGCTTGGAGTCGGGCCCGTACACCGGGGAGCTGTTTTTT
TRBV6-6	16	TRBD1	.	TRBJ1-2	CASSRRTGGRNYGYTF	TGTGCCAGCAGCCGGAGGACAGGGGGCAGAAACTATGGCTACACCTTC
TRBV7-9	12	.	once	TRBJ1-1	CASSLVVTEAFF	TGTGCCAGCAGCTTAGTCGTGACTGAAGCTTTCTTT